The clone carrying this T cell receptor beta chain was recorded once. Trimming cost V 4 bases and J 8 bases, with 18 bases left between them. Germline lookup yields CDR1 MNHNY and CDR2 SVGAGI (reference sequence). The CDR3 length is 16 residues. This table comes from immunoSEQ multiplex PCR, and its TCRdb copy is limited to in-frame clones, with some not included. The sample holds 43,000 or so clones, roughly 92% seen once. This entry is derived from a study of cytomegalovirus exposure and HLA in healthy donors. The clonotype was recovered from a man between 18 and 29 years old in good health and CMV-seronegative. Sequencing was performed on PBMCs. V usage is TRBV6-6 and J usage is TRBJ2-6; TRBD2 is a possible D gene (5 bases). The CDR3: CASSLRTSRETNVLTF. The DNA of the CDR3 is TGTGCCAGCAGTTTACGAACCTCTCGGGAAACCAACGTCCTGACTTTC.